These 8 T cell receptor beta chains were all obtained from the same sample, sequenced in a study of beta chain features in type 1 diabetes. Study results and caveats: People with Type 1 diabetes carried modestly yet significantly shorter TCRB CDR3s in all four CD4+ subsets.

Every isolated RNA sample was fully reverse transcribed, so sequencing captured expressed TCRB transcripts. Profiling relied on immunoSEQ multiplex PCR, and the TCRdb table lists in-frame clones only, not all of them. The data show a few hundred thousand clones, roughly 12% seen once. These receptors' targets are unknown. The sequenced sample was naive CD4+ T cells from blood. Every receptor here comes from a woman younger than 30 with type 1 diabetes.

The chain recombines TRBV19 with TRBJ2-5; TRBD1 might be the D (5 bases). Trimming took 6 bases from V and 2 from J, leaving 10 bases between them. Germline V CDR1 and CDR2: LNHDA, SQIVND (reference sequence). CDR3 length: 13 residues. CDR3: CASRTTDQETQYF. The DNA of the CDR3 is TGTGCCAGTAGGACGACAGATCAAGAGACCCAGTACTTC.

The gene calls are TRBV5-4 and TRBJ2-1; 9 bases fit TRBD2. Germline assignment: CDR1 SGHNT and CDR2 YYREEE (reference sequence). V dropped 1 base and J dropped 5; count of bases not matched to a gene: 1. CDR3 length equals 14 residues. The CDR3 DNA sequence: TGTGCCAGCAGCTTGCCTAGCGGGGACAATGAGCAGTTCTTC. Translating gives CASSLPSGDNEQFF.

This chain connects TRBV5-1 to TRBJ2-1; a possible D gene is TRBD1 (6 bases). V lost 1 base to trimming and J lost 8 bases, with 13 bases between them. This CDR3 has 14 amino acids. Per the germline V gene, CDR1 is SGHRS and CDR2 is YFSETQ. CDR3 amino acids: CASSLSRGRDEQFF. For the CDR3, the DNA is TGCGCCAGCAGCTTGTCCAGGGGCAGGGATGAGCAGTTCTTC.

This clone showed up just a few times. The chain employs TRBV9 and TRBJ2-6, with D maybe TRBD1 (6 bases). Germline V lookup: CDR1 SGDLS, CDR2 YYNGEE. V was trimmed by 4 bases and J by 1 base, leaving 9 bases between them. CDR3 size: 15 residues. Here the CDR3 reads CASSKGQSGANVLTF. The CDR3 nucleotides are TGTGCCAGCAGCAAAGGACAGTCTGGGGCCAACGTCCTGACTTTC.

The V call is TRBV6-6, the J call TRBJ1-5, with D possibly TRBD1 on 6 matching bases. The germline V gene encodes CDR1 MNHNY and CDR2 SVGAGI (reference sequence). CDR3 size: 14 residues. V was shortened by 2 bases and J by 3 bases, with 8 bases between the two germline ends. CDR3 sequence reads: CASSYRQVNQPQHF. Here the CDR3 DNA reads TGTGCCAGCAGTTACCGACAGGTCAATCAGCCCCAGCATTTT.

This clone has more than one count but fewer than ten. J is TRBJ1-1 and V is TRBV28; D unclear. V was clipped by 8 bases and J by 1 base, with 14 bases between them. Germline V gene sequence: CDR1 MDHEN, CDR2 SYDVKM. This CDR3 comprises 14 residues. The CDR3 is CASQTEGGNTEAFF. The CDR3 DNA follows: TGTGCCAGCCAAACGGAGGGAGGGAACACTGAAGCTTTCTTT.

This clone was picked up a small number of times. The chain uses TRBV6-6 and TRBJ1-1, with D perhaps TRBD1 (6 bases). The length of the CDR3 is 13 residues. V dropped 5 bases and J dropped 4 bases, with 11 bases sitting between them. Germline V gives CDR1 MNHNY, CDR2 SVGAGI (reference sequence). In DNA form, the CDR3 reads TGTGCCAGCAGTCCTACAGGGAGCACTGAAGCTTTCTTT. Its translation is CASSPTGSTEAFF.

This clone was observed a handful of times. CDR3 sequence: CSVVSLRNEQYF. In DNA, the CDR3 is TGCAGCGTTGTCAGTTTGAGGAACGAGCAGTACTTC. The chain couples TRBV29-1 to TRBJ2-7; D is undetermined. Germline V CDR1 and CDR2: SQVTM, ANQGSEA. CDR3 length equals 12 residues. Between the trimmed V and J ends, which lost 4 bases and 5 bases, there was a span of 12 bases.